This is a list of T cell receptor beta chains from one sample in a study of T cell responses to AZD1222 COVID-19 vaccine. Some clones are missing from TCRdb's copy, which holds only in-frame ones; the method was immunoSEQ multiplex PCR. The sample includes some 120,000 clones, approximately 83% of them seen just once. The sample consisted of peripheral blood, taken on day 0 of AZD1222 vaccination. Receptors originate from an adult in good health. CDR3s include the opening cysteine and the closing phenylalanine or tryptophan. D genes are given only for firm matches. Clone size, where shown, is once, few, many, or a class for clones that have expanded.

size	V	J	D	DNA	CDR3
NA	TRBV5-6	TRBJ2-7	TRBD1	TGTGCCAGCAGTACGGGACAGGGGGCCTACGAGCAGTACTTC	CASSTGQGAYEQYF
NA	TRBV2	TRBJ2-7	NA	TGTGCCAGCCAATCCGTTAGTTACGAGCAGTACTTC	CASQSVSYEQYF
NA	TRBV24-1	TRBJ2-5	NA	TGTGCCACCAGTGACCATACAGGAGTCCAAGAGACCCAGTACTTC	CATSDHTGVQETQYF
NA	TRBV11-2	TRBJ1-5	TRBD1	TGTGCCAGCAGCTTGGGGACAGGGGTCCAGCCCCAGCATTTT	CASSLGTGVQPQHF
NA	TRBV6-5	TRBJ2-5	NA	TGTGCCAGCAGTCAAAGCGAGACCCAGTACTTC	CASSQSETQYF
NA	TRBV2	TRBJ1-3	NA	TGTGCCAGCAGCAGAGAGGGCTCTGGAAACACCATATATTTT	CASSREGSGNTIYF
NA	TRBV28	TRBJ2-1	NA	TGTGCCAGCAGTTTATTAACGAATGAGCAGTTCTTC	CASSLLTNEQFF
NA	TRBV5-4	TRBJ1-1	NA	TGTGCCAGCAGCCCGGGACGCACGAACACTGAAGCTTTCTTT	CASSPGRTNTEAFF
NA	TRBV7-2	TRBJ1-1	TRBD1	TGTGCCAGCAGCATTTCCGGGACAGGGAACACTGAAGCTTTCTTT	CASSISGTGNTEAFF
NA	TRBV9	TRBJ2-1	TRBD2	TGTGCCAGCAGCCAACCGAAGACTAGCGGGGGGGTACCCAACTCCTACAATGAGCAGTTCTTC	CASSQPKTSGGVPNSYNEQFF
NA	TRBV7-2	TRBJ2-7	NA	TGTGCCAGCACCAACATAGATGGCGAGCAGTACTTC	CASTNIDGEQYF
few	TRBV7-2	TRBJ1-4	TRBD1	TGTGCCAGCAGCTGGGACAGGGCGGAAAAACTGTTTTTT	CASSWDRAEKLFF
NA	TRBV18	TRBJ1-5	NA	TGTGCCAGCTCACCACCGGACCAGCCCCAGCATTTT	CASSPPDQPQHF
once	TRBV4-3	TRBJ2-2	TRBD2	TGCGCCAGCATCGCGGGAGGAGACACCGGGGAGCTGTTTTTT	CASIAGGDTGELFF
NA	TRBV5-5	TRBJ1-1	NA	TGTGCCAGCAGTCTTCAGGGCAACACTGAAGCTTTCTTT	CASSLQGNTEAFF
NA	TRBV18	TRBJ2-7	TRBD1	TGTGCCAGCTCACGGGACAGTAACTACGAGCAGTACTTC	CASSRDSNYEQYF
NA	TRBV18	TRBJ2-3	NA	TGTGCCAGCTCACCACCGGGAGCAGATACGCAGTATTTT	CASSPPGADTQYF
NA	TRBV11-2	TRBJ2-7	TRBD1	TGTGCCAGCAGCTTAGACCGGGACAGCAACTACGAGCAGTACTTC	CASSLDRDSNYEQYF
NA	TRBV18	TRBJ1-5	NA	TGTGCCAGCTCAGGCGGACAGAGCGATAATCAGCCCCAGCATTTT	CASSGGQSDNQPQHF
NA	TRBV6-5	TRBJ1-4	NA	TGTGCCAGTCGCGCTTATGAAAAACTGTTTTTT	CASRAYEKLFF
NA	TRBV7-3	TRBJ1-5	NA	TGTGCCAGCAGCCCCCAGCCCCGACGCAGCAATCAGCCCCAGCATTTT	CASSPQPRRSNQPQHF
NA	TRBV28	TRBJ2-3	NA	TGTGCCAGCAGTTTTGAAGGGGGGGGTACAGATACGCAGTATTTT	CASSFEGGGTDTQYF
NA	TRBV11-3	TRBJ1-1	NA	TGTGCCAGCAGCTCGAGGCAGACTCCGGGGGGGACTGAAGCTTTCTTT	CASSSRQTPGGTEAFF
NA	TRBV5-8	TRBJ1-2	TRBD1	TGTGCCAGCACCCGGGACAGTTCGACGTCCTATGGCTACACCTTC	CASTRDSSTSYGYTF
NA	TRBV4-1	TRBJ2-1	NA	TGCGCCAGCAGCCAAAACTGGTACAATGAGCAGTTCTTC	CASSQNWYNEQFF
NA	TRBV18	TRBJ1-4	NA	TGTGCCAGCTCACCTCCAGGGGCCCTAACTAATGAAAAACTGTTTTTT	CASSPPGALTNEKLFF
NA	TRBV6-5	TRBJ1-1	NA	TGTGCCAGCACCTTAGGGACGGCGAACACTGAAGCTTTCTTT	CASTLGTANTEAFF
NA	TRBV9	TRBJ2-1	TRBD2	TGTGCCAGCAGCGTTAGCGGGAGCCCCTACAATGAGCAGTTCTTC	CASSVSGSPYNEQFF
few	TRBV2	TRBJ2-1	NA	TGTGCCAGCAGTGAGGATGGACCTTCGGTGGAGCAGTTCTTC	CASSEDGPSVEQFF
NA	TRBV18	TRBJ2-5	TRBD2	TGTGCCAGCTCCCCGCGGGGACTAGCGGGAGTATGGGAGACCCAGTACTTC	CASSPRGLAGVWETQYF
NA	TRBV5-1	TRBJ2-7	TRBD2	TGCGCCAGCAGCTCCGCAGCGACTAGCGGGAGGGACCCCTACGAGCAGTACTTC	CASSSAATSGRDPYEQYF
NA	TRBV9	TRBJ2-1	TRBD2	TGTGCCAGCAGCGTATTAGCGGGAGCCAATGAGCAGTTCTTC	CASSVLAGANEQFF
NA	TRBV7-3	TRBJ2-7	TRBD2	TGTGCCAGCAGCTTAAGCGGGAGCTACGAGCAGTACTTC	CASSLSGSYEQYF
NA	TRBV7-9	TRBJ1-4	NA	TGTGCCAGCAGCCTCTTTGAGGGAGATGAAAAACTGTTTTTT	CASSLFEGDEKLFF
NA	TRBV3-1/TRBV3-2	TRBJ2-7	NA	TGTGCCAGCAGCCAGGGGCGGCTCTCCTACGAGCAGTACTTC	CASSQGRLSYEQYF